One and the same sample provided the 5 T cell receptor beta chains below, sequenced in a study of T-cell memory formation after mild COVID-19. TCRdb ran MiXCR on the 5' RACE reads and lists one entry per CDR3 protein. The sample has 200,000 to 250,000 distinct CDR3 sequences, 15% seen once. Sequenced material: PBMCs or a T cell subset sorted from them (not recorded which). The receptors were sampled from an adult woman who had mild COVID-19 (a few samples of this study predate the infection). Cell type and time point are not known.

In nucleotides, the CDR3 is TGTGCCAGCACTCCGCGGGGTGACTCCTACGAGCAGTACTTC. Translation: CASTPRGDSYEQYF. This chain links TRBV6-6 with TRBJ2-7; D is possibly TRBD2 (6 bases). Germline V CDR1 and CDR2: MNHNY, SVGAGI (reference sequence). Trimming cost V 7 bases and J 0 bases, with 13 bases left between them. The CDR3 extends over 14 amino acids.

As DNA, the CDR3 is TGTGCCAGCAGCGTAGTAACAGGTACCTACAATGAGCAGTTCTTC. This gives the protein CASSVVTGTYNEQFF. The chain uses TRBV9 and TRBJ2-1; D may be TRBD1 (5 bases). Looked up from germline, CDR1 is SGDLS and CDR2 is YYNGEE. V was trimmed by 0 bases and J by 2 bases, leaving 9 bases between them. The CDR3 totals 15 residues. The variable domain in full, completed from reference TRBV9 and TRBJ2-1, reads DSGVTQTPKHLITATGQRVTLRCSPRSGDLSVYWYQQSLDQGLQFLIQYYNGEERAKGNILERFSAQQFPDLHSELNLSSLELGDSALYFCASSVVTGTYNEQFFGPGTRLTVL.

This chain links TRBV4-1 with TRBJ1-2; D gene uncertain. There are 15 residues in the CDR3. The V gene lost 1 base and the J gene lost 3 bases, with 12 bases spanning the gap. The germline gives CDR1 MGHRA, CDR2 YSYEKL. Here the CDR3 reads CASSQVFEQDYGYTF. Written as DNA, the CDR3 is TGCGCCAGCAGCCAAGTCTTTGAGCAGGACTATGGCTACACCTTC.

This clonotype was seen more than once but under ten times. The rearrangement joins TRBV30 to TRBJ2-3; D is unresolved. Germline V gene data show CDR1 as GTSNPN and CDR2 as SVGIG (reference sequence). V gave up 2 bases and J gave up 2 bases, with 14 bases separating them. The CDR3 covers 15 residues. The CDR3 DNA reads as TGTGCCTGGAGTCGTAGGTCGGCCCTCACAGATACGCAGTATTTT. Amino acids: CAWSRRSALTDTQYF.

This clonotype was found many times. This chain joins TRBV2 and TRBJ2-1; the match to TRBD2 covers 8 bases. J lost 0 bases, V lost 5 bases, and 3 bases had no gene match. Germline CDR1 is SNHLY and CDR2 is FYNNEI. This CDR3 comprises 15 residues. CDR3 DNA sequence: TGTGCCAGCAGTTTCAGCGGGAGCTCCTACAATGAGCAGTTCTTC. It specifies CASSFSGSSYNEQFF. The variable domain in full, completed from reference TRBV2 and TRBJ2-1, reads EPEVTQTPSHQVTQMGQEVILRCVPISNHLYFYWYRQILGQKVEFLVSFYNNEISEKSEIFDDQFSVERPDGSNFTLKIRSTKLEDSAMYFCASSFSGSSYNEQFFGPGTRLTVL.